These 10 T cell receptor beta chains share one sample of origin, sequenced in a study of blood T cells in healthy people across ages. Combining a sample-barcoded 5' primer with a J-beta primer mix, a second PCR ran for about 6 to 12 cycles. Via MiXCR, TCRdb re-called the 5' RACE reads, giving one row per CDR3 protein. The sample contains about 900,000 distinct CDR3 sequences, about 59% of which appear only once. What was sequenced was blood. These receptors came from a man aged 30 to 39 in good health.

The gene calls are TRBV20-1 and TRBJ2-4, with D tentatively TRBD2 (6 bases). From germline, CDR1 is DFQATT and CDR2 SNEGSKA (reference sequence). V lost 1 base and J lost 0, with 10 bases in between. The CDR3 is made up of 15 amino acids. This CDR3 reads CSARGDGGAKNIQYF. Written as DNA, the CDR3 is TGCAGTGCTAGAGGGGACGGGGGAGCCAAAAACATTCAGTACTTC.

The chain recombines TRBV5-6 with TRBJ1-2; possibly TRBD1 for D (5 bases). The V end was cut by 0 bases, the J end by 5 bases, with 8 bases between. Germline V gene data show CDR1 as SGHDT and CDR2 as YYEEEE. The CDR3 has 13 residues. The CDR3: CASSLVSGYGYTF. CDR3 nucleotides: TGTGCCAGCAGCTTGGTATCAGGGTATGGCTACACCTTC.

As concerns this clonotype: This may come from a read error, since a much larger clone is one base off. The chain uses TRBV7-9 and TRBJ2-4; 10 bases agree with TRBD2. The DNA end lines up better with TRBJ2-7; the J call may be wrong. This CDR3 region has 14 residues. Germline V gene lookup returns CDR1 SEHNR and CDR2 FQNEAQ (reference sequence). The DNA of the CDR3 is TGTGCCAGCAGCCCGGGACTAGCGCGGTACGAGCAGTACTTC. It is translated as CASSPGLARYEQYF.

The chain has TRBV4-1 and TRBJ2-1; 7 positions agree with TRBD2. The CDR3 contains 16 residues. J was trimmed by 3 bases and V by 0 bases; bases with no gene match: 5. Germline CDR1 reads MGHRA; CDR2 reads YSYEKL. The CDR3 reads CASSQELARFYNEQFF. The CDR3 DNA follows: TGCGCCAGCAGCCAAGAACTAGCGCGTTTCTACAATGAGCAGTTCTTC.

J is TRBJ2-3 and V is TRBV12-3 or TRBV12-4, with D unclear. This CDR3 contains 14 residues. V gave up 3 bases and J gave up 2 bases, with 9 bases separating them. This CDR3 reads CASSFGLNTDTQYF. The CDR3 DNA sequence: TGTGCCAGCAGTTTTGGCTTGAACACAGATACGCAGTATTTT.

The chain recombines TRBV6-5 with TRBJ1-5, with TRBD1 matching over 7 bases. Germline V CDR1 and CDR2: MNHEY, SVGAGI. The CDR3 loop spans 18 amino acids. Trimming removed 0 bases from V and 1 base from J; junction bases left unmatched: 9. Written as DNA, the CDR3 is TGTGCCAGCAGTTACTCTACCGACAGGGCATGGAGCAATCAGCCCCAGCATTTT. Protein: CASSYSTDRAWSNQPQHF.

The genes are TRBV7-9 and TRBJ2-4, with TRBD1 as a possible D gene (6 bases). The end of the DNA is better explained by TRBJ2-7, so the J call may be wrong. CDR1 is SEHNR and CDR2 is FQNEAQ in the germline V gene (reference sequence). The CDR3 has 15 residues. The CDR3 here is CASSLATTGWVEQYF. The CDR3 nucleotides read TGTGCCAGCAGCTTAGCGACCACAGGGTGGGTCGAGCAGTACTTC.

This rearrangement joins TRBV4-2 to TRBJ2-3, with 11 bases fitting TRBD2. This CDR3 has 18 residues. CDR1 is LGHNA, CDR2 YNFKEQ, per germline. Trimming removed 0 bases from V and 0 bases from J; junction bases left unmatched: 5. The CDR3 region is CASSQDGLAGGSTDTQYF. The CDR3 nucleotides read TGTGCCAGCAGCCAAGATGGACTAGCGGGTGGCAGCACAGATACGCAGTATTTT.

V gene TRBV28 combines with J gene TRBJ2-7; no clear D gene. The CDR3 sequence is 16 residues long. Germline V gene lookup returns CDR1 MDHEN and CDR2 SYDVKM. V was shortened by 4 bases and J by 2 bases, with 18 bases between the two germline ends. DNA for the CDR3: TGTGCCAGCAGTTCCAGCCCAGCAGGAGCCCCCTACGAGCAGTACTTC. Protein sequence: CASSSSPAGAPYEQYF. Using reference TRBV28 and TRBJ2-7 for the parts outside the CDR3, the full variable domain is DVKVTQSSRYLVKRTGEKVFLECVQDMDHENMFWYRQDPGLGLRLIYFSYDVKMKEKGDIPEGYSVSREKKERFSLILESASTNQTSMYLCASSSSPAGAPYEQYFGPGTRLTVT.

This sequence joins TRBV4-2 and TRBJ2-1, with D possibly matching TRBD2 (6 bases). This CDR3 is built from 14 residues. CDR1 is LGHNA and CDR2 is YNFKEQ in the germline V gene. Trimming took 6 bases from V and 5 from J, leaving 14 bases between them. The CDR3 loop reads CASRLGDFNNEQFF. The DNA for the CDR3 is TGTGCCAGCAGGTTGGGGGACTTTAACAATGAGCAGTTCTTC.